The T cell receptor beta chain described here comes from a study of blood T cell repertoires in COVID-19. On the study more broadly: The analysed material was cDNA or gDNA that came from T cells, B-cell-depleted T cells, or PBMCs.

As processed by the authors: How many nucleated cells were present was estimated from reference gene primer amplification. Produced via immunoSEQ multiplex PCR; TCRdb's table is partial and in-frame only. The DNA gave D and trimming, while V, J and clone size come from that table. The sample lists approximately 10,000 clones, about 81% occurring once. Germline CDR1 and CDR2: MNHNS and SASEGT. The CDR3 is 20 residues long. V trimming: 2 bases; J trimming: 5 bases; junction bases outside the gene matches: 18. The chain joins TRBV6-1 to TRBJ1-6; 7 bases map to TRBD1. This clonotype was obtained from a man aged 55 to 69 with active COVID-19. Sequenced material: peripheral blood. The CDR3 reads CASSELEKGTVPSHNSPLHF. CDR3 in DNA: TGTGCCAGCAGTGAACTGGAGAAGGGGACAGTTCCTTCCCATAATTCACCCCTCCACTTT.